These 23 T cell receptor beta chains were all obtained from the same sample, sequenced in a study of blood T cell repertoires in COVID-19. Measured with immunoSEQ multiplex PCR; TCRdb has only the in-frame clones, and not every one. The repertoire holds 150,000 to 200,000 clones, with approximately 85% as singletons. The material sequenced was PBMCs or T cells enriched from blood (not recorded which). These receptors were obtained from a man aged 40-49 years who had recovered from COVID-19.

As DNA, the CDR3 is TGTGCCAGCAGAGGACAGGGGACTCTTCAGCCCCAGCATTTT. This translates into CASRGQGTLQPQHF. The chain couples TRBV28 to TRBJ1-5, with TRBD1 identical over 9 bases. V trimming: 6 bases; J trimming: 6 bases; junction bases outside the gene matches: 6. The CDR3 contains 14 residues. The V gene's germline CDR1 is MDHEN and CDR2 SYDVKM.

The rearrangement uses TRBV14 and TRBJ1-6; 9 bases match TRBD1. Germline-derived CDR1 and CDR2 are SGHDN and FVKESK. This CDR3 has 18 amino acids. Trimming removed 2 bases from V and 2 bases from J; junction bases left unmatched: 7. The CDR3 region is CASSQRTGVGTYNSPLHF. CDR3 coding DNA: TGTGCCAGCAGCCAACGGACAGGGGTAGGAACCTATAATTCACCCCTCCACTTT.

V usage is TRBV19 and J usage is TRBJ1-1; 9 bases agree with TRBD1. Germline lookup yields CDR1 LNHDA and CDR2 SQIVND (reference sequence). The CDR3 runs 15 residues. Losses at the gene ends were 3 bases for V and 5 bases for J; bases not matched to a gene: 7. The CDR3 DNA is TGTGCCAGTAGTATTCCGGACAGGGGAAGGACTGAAGCTTTCTTT. Its translation: CASSIPDRGRTEAFF.

The chain is built from TRBV19 and TRBJ1-5, with TRBD1 identical over 7 bases. Looked up from germline, CDR1 is LNHDA and CDR2 is SQIVND (reference sequence). CDR3 length equals 13 residues. The V gene end was trimmed by 6 bases and the J gene end by 8 bases; junction bases not matched to a gene: 7. CDR3 sequence: CASSNRGVEPQHF. CDR3 sequence (DNA): TGTGCCAGTAGCAACAGGGGTGTGGAGCCCCAGCATTTT.

This chain links TRBV3-1 (or the pseudogene TRBV3-2) with TRBJ1-6; D might be TRBD1 (5 bases). This CDR3 contains 14 residues. The V gene lost 4 bases and the J gene lost 13 bases, with 17 bases spanning the gap. Germline CDR1 reads LGHDT; CDR2 reads YNNKEL (reference sequence). The CDR3 coding sequence is TGTGCCAGCAGCCGGGGCCTGGACGGGCAGCCCCTCCACTTT. This encodes CASSRGLDGQPLHF.

The chain has TRBV5-1 and TRBJ1-2; TRBD1 matches 9 bases. CDR1 SGHRS and CDR2 YFSETQ come from the germline V gene. With V trimmed by 2 bases and J by 4 bases, 3 bases remained unmatched. The CDR3 loop spans 14 amino acids. The CDR3 loop reads CASSLQGASYGYTF. For the CDR3, the DNA is TGCGCCAGCAGCTTACAGGGGGCGTCCTATGGCTACACCTTC.

The chain links TRBV6-1 to TRBJ1-5; the D is unclear. The CDR3 runs 13 residues. Looked up from germline, CDR1 is MNHNS and CDR2 is SASEGT. Trimming stripped 0 bases from V and 9 bases from J, with 9 bases between. The CDR3 region has the DNA TGTGCCAGCAGTGAAGCGCTCAGTCGGCCCCAGCATTTT. It codes for CASSEALSRPQHF.

The genes are TRBV19 and TRBJ1-2; the D gene is possibly TRBD1 (5 bases). V was shortened by 6 bases and J by 7 bases, with 21 bases between the two germline ends. The CDR3 covers 15 residues. Germline V gene data show CDR1 as LNHDA and CDR2 as SQIVND (reference sequence). Written as DNA, the CDR3 is TGTGCCAGTAGCCATCCTGCCCGACAGCTCAGTGGCTACACCTTC. This sequence encodes CASSHPARQLSGYTF.

The CDR3 is CASSLAGFREQYF. The CDR3, as DNA: TGCGCCAGCAGCTTGGCCGGGTTTCGGGAGCAGTACTTC. The chain has TRBV5-1 and TRBJ2-7; D is unresolved. Germline V CDR1 and CDR2: SGHRS, YFSETQ. Trimming took 0 bases from V and 7 from J, leaving 11 bases between them. The CDR3 has 13 amino acids.

The chain couples TRBV10-1 to TRBJ2-7, with 7 positions matching TRBD2. V lost 3 bases and J lost 3; bases outside the gene matches: 5. This CDR3 has 14 residues. Germline CDR1 reads WNHNN; CDR2 reads SYGVQD (reference sequence). CDR3 bases: TGCGCCAGCAGTGATGAACCGGGAGGCTACGAGCAGTACTTC. Protein product: CASSDEPGGYEQYF.

The chain is built from TRBV21-1 and TRBJ2-3; TRBD2 was called by the table and not checked on the DNA. TRBV21-1 is a documented pseudogene. The CDR3 has 16 amino acids. In DNA, the CDR3 is TGTGCCAGCAGCAAAGAACGAGATTTTAGCACAGATACGCAGTATTTT. It specifies CASSKERDFSTDTQYF.

This chain joins TRBV27 and TRBJ2-2; TRBD2 matches 8 bases. There are 15 residues in the CDR3. Germline trimming cut 6 bases from V and 5 bases from J; bases unmatched to any gene: 8. Germline V gene data show CDR1 as MNHEY and CDR2 as SMNVEV (reference sequence). The CDR3, as DNA: TGTGCCAGCAGGGGGGCGGGGGGCCCTACCGGGGAGCTGTTTTTT. This sequence encodes CASRGAGGPTGELFF.

This chain uses TRBV5-1 with TRBJ2-7; 9 bases match TRBD1. The germline CDR1 and CDR2 sequences are SGHRS and YFSETQ. Trimming cost V 4 bases and J 7 bases; bases outside gene matches: 9. The CDR3 is 14 amino acids. Here the CDR3 reads CASSTRQGEREQYF. The CDR3 region has the DNA TGCGCCAGCAGCACCCGACAGGGGGAGAGAGAGCAGTACTTC.

The J gene is TRBJ2-5, the V gene TRBV5-4; no definite D call. The length of the CDR3 is 14 residues. V was cut by 4 bases and J by 0 bases, with 10 bases left in between. CDR1 and CDR2 from the germline V gene are SGHNT and YYREEE (reference sequence). The CDR3 coding sequence is TGTGCCAGCAGCGTGGGCCAGTACCAAGAGACCCAGTACTTC. It specifies CASSVGQYQETQYF. Combining the CDR3 with reference TRBV5-4 and TRBJ2-5 gives the whole variable domain ETGVTQSPTHLIKTRGQQVTLRCSSQSGHNTVSWYQQALGQGPQFIFQYYREEENGRGNFPPRFSGLQFPNYSSELNVNALELDDSALYLCASSVGQYQETQYFGPGTRLLVL.

The gene calls are TRBV11-2 and TRBJ1-3; possibly TRBD1 for D (6 bases). The CDR3 contains 15 residues. CDR1 and CDR2 from the germline V gene are SGHAT and FQNNGV. V lost 5 bases and J 7 bases, leaving 18 bases between the germline ends. Here the CDR3 reads CASSRNGGRTNTIYF. Written as DNA, the CDR3 is TGTGCCAGCAGCCGAAACGGGGGGCGGACGAACACCATATATTTT.

CDR3 residues: CASRSGLRAPGGANYGYTF. Here the CDR3 DNA reads TGCGCCAGCCGTAGCGGCCTACGAGCTCCCGGAGGGGCTAACTATGGCTACACCTTC. The V call is TRBV5-1, the J call TRBJ1-2; possibly TRBD1 for D (5 bases). V shed 7 bases and J shed 0 bases, with 28 bases lying between them. The CDR3 is 19 residues long. The germline gives CDR1 SGHRS, CDR2 YFSETQ.

The rearrangement uses TRBV7-8 and TRBJ2-1, with D possibly being TRBD2 (6 bases). The germline V gene encodes CDR1 SGHVS and CDR2 FQNEAQ. The CDR3 length is 14 residues. V was shortened by 5 bases and J by 4 bases, with 12 bases between the two germline ends. The CDR3 spells CASSPSGPYNEQFF. The CDR3, as DNA: TGTGCCAGCAGCCCCAGCGGGCCTTACAATGAGCAGTTCTTC. Together with reference TRBV7-8 and TRBJ2-1, the CDR3 gives the full variable domain: GAGVSQSPRYKVAKRGQDVALRCDPISGHVSLFWYQQALGQGPEFLTYFQNEAQLDKSGLPSDRFFAERPEGSVSTLKIQRTQQEDSAVYLCASSPSGPYNEQFFGPGTRLTVL.

V gene TRBV9 combines with J gene TRBJ2-3; no clear D. Trimming stripped 3 bases from V and 1 base from J, with 9 bases between. Germline V gene data show CDR1 as SGDLS and CDR2 as YYNGEE. The CDR3 length is 14 residues. CDR3 sequence (DNA): TGTGCCAGCAGCGCCCCCGTAGGCACAGATACGCAGTATTTT. Translated: CASSAPVGTDTQYF.

The chain combines TRBV30 with TRBJ1-5; 9 bases match TRBD1. The V gene's germline CDR1 is GTSNPN and CDR2 SVGIG (reference sequence). The CDR3 is made up of 16 amino acids. The V segment lost 4 bases and the J segment 3 bases; nucleotides outside the gene matches: 10. CDR3 sequence: CAWTPLGTGNNQPQHF. The CDR3 DNA reads TGTGCCTGGACCCCCCTTGGGACAGGGAACAATCAGCCCCAGCATTTT.

This chain links TRBV5-5 with TRBJ2-5; 7 bases agree with TRBD1. The germline gives CDR1 SGHKS, CDR2 YYEKEE (reference sequence). The CDR3 extends over 14 amino acids. Trimming took 4 bases from V and 2 from J; bases not matched to a gene: 5. The CDR3 nucleotides read TGTGCCAGCAGCGACGGGACAGTTCAAGAGACCCAGTACTTC. It codes for CASSDGTVQETQYF.

This rearrangement joins TRBV11-2 to TRBJ1-1, with TRBD1 matching 7 bases. This CDR3 is 15 amino acids long. From germline, CDR1 is SGHAT and CDR2 FQNNGV. The junction had 11 bases not matched to a gene; V was cut back by 5 bases and J by 5 bases. The CDR3 is CASSRYRGVGTEAFF. The CDR3 coding sequence is TGTGCCAGCAGCAGGTACAGGGGAGTGGGAACTGAAGCTTTCTTT.

The chain links TRBV3-1 (or the pseudogene TRBV3-2) to TRBJ1-4, with D possibly TRBD1 on 6 matching bases. The CDR3 extends over 13 amino acids. V was pared by 3 bases and J by 8 bases, with 10 bases between. Germline assignment: CDR1 LGHDT and CDR2 YNNKEL (reference sequence). The CDR3 nucleotides read TGTGCCAGCAGCCATCGGACAGCCGAAAAACTGTTTTTT. This codes for CASSHRTAEKLFF.

This rearrangement joins TRBV14 to TRBJ1-6; 10 positions match TRBD1. The CDR3 extends over 13 amino acids. The junction had 3 bases not matched to a gene; V was cut back by 8 bases and J by 8 bases. Germline CDR1 is SGHDN and CDR2 is FVKESK. This chain's CDR3 is CASGQGGYSPLHF. The CDR3 region has the DNA TGTGCCAGCGGACAGGGGGGTTATTCACCCCTCCACTTT.